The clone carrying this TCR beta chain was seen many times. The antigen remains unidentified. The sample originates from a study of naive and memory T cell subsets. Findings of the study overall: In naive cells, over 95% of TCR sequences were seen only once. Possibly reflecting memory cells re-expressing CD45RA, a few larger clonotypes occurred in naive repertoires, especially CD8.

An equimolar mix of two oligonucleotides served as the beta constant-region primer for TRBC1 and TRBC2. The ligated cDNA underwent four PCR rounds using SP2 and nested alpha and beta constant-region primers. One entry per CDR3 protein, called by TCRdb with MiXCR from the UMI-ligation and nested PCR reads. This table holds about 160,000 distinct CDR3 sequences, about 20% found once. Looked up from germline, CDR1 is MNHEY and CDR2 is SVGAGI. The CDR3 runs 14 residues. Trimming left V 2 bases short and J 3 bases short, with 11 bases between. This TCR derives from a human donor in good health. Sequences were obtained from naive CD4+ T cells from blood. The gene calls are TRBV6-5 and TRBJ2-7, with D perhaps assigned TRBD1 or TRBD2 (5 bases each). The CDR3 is CASSYTRDVYEQYF. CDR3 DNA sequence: TGTGCCAGCAGTTACACGAGGGACGTCTACGAGCAGTACTTC.